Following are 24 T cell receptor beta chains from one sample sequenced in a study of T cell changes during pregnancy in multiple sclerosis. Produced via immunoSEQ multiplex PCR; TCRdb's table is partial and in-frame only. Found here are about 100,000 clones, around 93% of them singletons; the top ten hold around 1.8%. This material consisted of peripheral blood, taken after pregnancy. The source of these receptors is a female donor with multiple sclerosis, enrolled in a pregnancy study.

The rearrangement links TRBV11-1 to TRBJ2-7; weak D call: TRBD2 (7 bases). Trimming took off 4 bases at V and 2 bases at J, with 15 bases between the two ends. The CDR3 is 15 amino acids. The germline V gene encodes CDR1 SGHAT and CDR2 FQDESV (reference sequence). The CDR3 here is CASSSKGGTTYEQYF. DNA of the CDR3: TGTGCCAGCAGCTCAAAAGGGGGGACTACCTACGAGCAGTACTTC.

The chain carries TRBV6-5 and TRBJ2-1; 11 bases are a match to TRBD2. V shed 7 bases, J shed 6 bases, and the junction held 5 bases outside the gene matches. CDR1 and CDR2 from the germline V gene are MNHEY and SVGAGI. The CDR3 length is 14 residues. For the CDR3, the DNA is TGTGCCAGCAATTTAGCGGGGGGGATCAATGAGCAGTTCTTC. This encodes CASNLAGGINEQFF.

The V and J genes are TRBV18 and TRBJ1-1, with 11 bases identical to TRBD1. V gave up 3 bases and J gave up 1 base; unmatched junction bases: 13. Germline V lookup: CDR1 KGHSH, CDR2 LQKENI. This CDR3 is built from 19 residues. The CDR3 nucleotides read TGTGCCAGCTCACCCGTTCACCGGACAGGGGGCGAGAGGAACACTGAAGCTTTCTTT. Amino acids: CASSPVHRTGGERNTEAFF.

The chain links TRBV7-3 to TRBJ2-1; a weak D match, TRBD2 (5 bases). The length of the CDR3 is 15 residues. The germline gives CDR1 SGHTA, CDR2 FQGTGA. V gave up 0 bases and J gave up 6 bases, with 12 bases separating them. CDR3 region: CASSLTRAGPNEQFF. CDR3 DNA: TGTGCCAGCAGCTTAACGAGGGCCGGCCCCAATGAGCAGTTCTTC.

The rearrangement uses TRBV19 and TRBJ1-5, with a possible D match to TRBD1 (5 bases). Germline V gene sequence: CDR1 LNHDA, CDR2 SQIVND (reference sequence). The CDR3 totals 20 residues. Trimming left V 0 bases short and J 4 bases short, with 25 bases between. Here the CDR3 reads CASSIDWTSLDIGVNQPQHF. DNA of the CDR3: TGTGCCAGTAGTATAGATTGGACGTCTCTGGATATAGGGGTTAATCAGCCCCAGCATTTT.

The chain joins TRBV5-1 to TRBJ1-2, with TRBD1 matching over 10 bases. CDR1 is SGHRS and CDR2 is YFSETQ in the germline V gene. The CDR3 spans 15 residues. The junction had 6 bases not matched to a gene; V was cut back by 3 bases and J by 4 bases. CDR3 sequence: CASSSGQGVFYGYTF. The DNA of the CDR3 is TGCGCCAGCAGCTCCGGACAGGGGGTTTTCTATGGCTACACCTTC.

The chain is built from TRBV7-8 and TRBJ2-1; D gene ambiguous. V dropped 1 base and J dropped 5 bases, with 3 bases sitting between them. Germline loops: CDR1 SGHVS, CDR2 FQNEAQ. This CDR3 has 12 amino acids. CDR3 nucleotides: TGTGCCAGCAGCTTAGGGCACAATGAGCAGTTCTTC. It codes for CASSLGHNEQFF.

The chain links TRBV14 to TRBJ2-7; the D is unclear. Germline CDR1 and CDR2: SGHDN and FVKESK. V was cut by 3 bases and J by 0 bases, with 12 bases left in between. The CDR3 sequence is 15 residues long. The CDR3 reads CASSHSKRFSYEQYF. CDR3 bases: TGTGCCAGCAGCCATAGTAAGCGATTCTCCTACGAGCAGTACTTC.

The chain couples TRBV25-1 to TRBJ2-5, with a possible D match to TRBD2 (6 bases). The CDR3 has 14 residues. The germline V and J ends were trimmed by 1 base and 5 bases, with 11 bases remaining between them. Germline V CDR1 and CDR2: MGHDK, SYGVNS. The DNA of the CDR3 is TGTGCCAGCAGTGAATTTAGCCGGGGGGAGACCCAGTACTTC. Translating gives CASSEFSRGETQYF.

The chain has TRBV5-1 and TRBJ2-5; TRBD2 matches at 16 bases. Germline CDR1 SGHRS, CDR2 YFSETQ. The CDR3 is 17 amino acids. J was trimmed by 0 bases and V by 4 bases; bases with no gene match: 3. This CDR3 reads CASSGTSGRAYQETQYF. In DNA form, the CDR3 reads TGCGCCAGCAGCGGGACTAGCGGGAGGGCTTACCAAGAGACCCAGTACTTC.

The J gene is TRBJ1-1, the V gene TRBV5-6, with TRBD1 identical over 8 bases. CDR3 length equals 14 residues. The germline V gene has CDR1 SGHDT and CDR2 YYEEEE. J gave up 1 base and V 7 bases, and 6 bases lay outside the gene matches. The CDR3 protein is CASGSGGANTEAFF. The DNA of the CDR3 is TGTGCCAGCGGTTCAGGGGGCGCGAACACTGAAGCTTTCTTT.

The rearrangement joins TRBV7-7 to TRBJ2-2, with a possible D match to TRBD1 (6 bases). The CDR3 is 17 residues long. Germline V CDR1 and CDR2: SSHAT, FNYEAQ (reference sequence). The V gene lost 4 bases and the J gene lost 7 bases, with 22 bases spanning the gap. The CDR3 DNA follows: TGTGCCAGCAGCTCGCACCTGCTTACAGGGTTTGGCGGGGAGCTGTTTTTT. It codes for CASSSHLLTGFGGELFF. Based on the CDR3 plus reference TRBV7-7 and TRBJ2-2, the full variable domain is GAGVSQSPRYKVTKRGQDVTLRCDPISSHATLYWYQQALGQGPEFLTYFNYEAQPDKSGLPSDRFSAERPEGSISTLTIQRTEQRDSAMYRCASSSHLLTGFGGELFFGEGSRLTVL.

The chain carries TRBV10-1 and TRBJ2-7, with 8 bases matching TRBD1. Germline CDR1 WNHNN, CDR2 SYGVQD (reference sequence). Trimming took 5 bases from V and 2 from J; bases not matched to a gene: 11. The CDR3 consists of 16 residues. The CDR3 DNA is TGCGCCAGCAGTATACGCGGACAGGGCTTAACCTACGAGCAGTACTTC. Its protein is CASSIRGQGLTYEQYF.

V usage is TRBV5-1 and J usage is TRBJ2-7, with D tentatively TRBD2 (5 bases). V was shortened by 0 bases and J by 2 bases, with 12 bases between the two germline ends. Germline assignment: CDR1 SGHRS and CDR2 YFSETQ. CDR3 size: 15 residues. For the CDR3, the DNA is TGCGCCAGCAGCTTGGGAGGAGGTCTCGCCTACGAGCAGTACTTC. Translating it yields CASSLGGGLAYEQYF.

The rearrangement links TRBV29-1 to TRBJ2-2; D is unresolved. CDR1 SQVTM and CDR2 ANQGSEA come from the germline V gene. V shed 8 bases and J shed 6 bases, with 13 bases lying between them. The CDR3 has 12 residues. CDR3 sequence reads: CSLPPAPGELFF. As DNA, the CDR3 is TGCAGCCTACCCCCTGCACCCGGGGAGCTGTTTTTT.

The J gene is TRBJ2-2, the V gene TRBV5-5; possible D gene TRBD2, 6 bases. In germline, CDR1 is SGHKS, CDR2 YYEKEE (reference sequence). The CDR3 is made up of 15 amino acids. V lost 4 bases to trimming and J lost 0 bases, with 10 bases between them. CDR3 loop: CASSGGTANTGELFF. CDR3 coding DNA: TGTGCCAGCAGCGGAGGGACGGCGAACACCGGGGAGCTGTTTTTT.

CDR3 region: CATSRDREVGRELFF. CDR3 coding DNA: TGTGCCACCAGCAGAGACAGGGAAGTCGGCAGGGAGCTGTTTTTT. The V call is TRBV15, the J call TRBJ2-2; TRBD1 is a possible D gene (5 bases). Trimming stripped 0 bases from V and 9 bases from J, with 14 bases between. The germline CDR1 and CDR2 sequences are LNHNV and YYDKDF (reference sequence). There are 15 residues in the CDR3. The full variable domain, rest sourced from reference TRBV15 and TRBJ2-2, is DAMVIQNPRYQVTQFGKPVTLSCSQTLNHNVMYWYQQKSSQAPKLLFHYYDKDFNNEADTPDNFQSRRPNTSFCFLDIRSPGLGDTAMYLCATSRDREVGRELFFGEGSRLTVL.

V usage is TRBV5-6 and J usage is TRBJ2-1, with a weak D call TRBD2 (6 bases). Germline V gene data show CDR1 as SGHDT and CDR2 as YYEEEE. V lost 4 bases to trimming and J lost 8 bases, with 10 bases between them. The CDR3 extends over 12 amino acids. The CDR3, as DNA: TGTGCCAGCAGCAGGAGGGTCGATGAGCAGTTCTTC. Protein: CASSRRVDEQFF.

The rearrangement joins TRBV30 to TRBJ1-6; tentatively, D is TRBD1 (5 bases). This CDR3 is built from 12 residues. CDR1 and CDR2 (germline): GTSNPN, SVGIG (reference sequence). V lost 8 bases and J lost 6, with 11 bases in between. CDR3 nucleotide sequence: TGTGCCCTAAGTCAGGGTAATTCACCCCTCCACTTT. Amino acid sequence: CALSQGNSPLHF.

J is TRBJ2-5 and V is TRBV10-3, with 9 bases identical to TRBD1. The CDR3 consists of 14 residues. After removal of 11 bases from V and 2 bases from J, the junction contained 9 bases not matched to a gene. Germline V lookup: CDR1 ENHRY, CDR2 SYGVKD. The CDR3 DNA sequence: TGTGCCGCGGCCCGACAGGGGGATCAAGAGACCCAGTACTTC. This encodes CAAARQGDQETQYF.

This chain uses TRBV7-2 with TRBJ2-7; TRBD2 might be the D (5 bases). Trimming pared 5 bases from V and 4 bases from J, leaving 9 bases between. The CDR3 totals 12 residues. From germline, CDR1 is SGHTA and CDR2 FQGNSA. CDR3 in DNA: TGTGCCAGCAGCACCCAGCGGTACGAGCAGTACTTC. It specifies CASSTQRYEQYF.

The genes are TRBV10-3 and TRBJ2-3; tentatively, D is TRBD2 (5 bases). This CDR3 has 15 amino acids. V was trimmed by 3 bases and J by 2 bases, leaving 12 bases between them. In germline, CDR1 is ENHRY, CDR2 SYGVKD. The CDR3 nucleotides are TGTGCCATCAGTGAAACCAGCGGTTACACAGATACGCAGTATTTT. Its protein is CAISETSGYTDTQYF.

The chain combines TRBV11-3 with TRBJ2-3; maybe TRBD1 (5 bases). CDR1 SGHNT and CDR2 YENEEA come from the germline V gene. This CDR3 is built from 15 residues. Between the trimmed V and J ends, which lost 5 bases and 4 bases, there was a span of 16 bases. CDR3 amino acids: CASSPEDQGADTQYF. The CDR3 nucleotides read TGTGCCAGCAGCCCCGAGGACCAGGGCGCAGATACGCAGTATTTT.

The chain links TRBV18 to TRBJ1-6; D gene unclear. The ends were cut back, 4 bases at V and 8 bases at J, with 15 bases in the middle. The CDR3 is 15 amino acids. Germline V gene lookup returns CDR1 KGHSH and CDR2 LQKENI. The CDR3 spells CASSLTLIRYSPLHF. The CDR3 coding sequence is TGTGCCAGCTCACTGACTTTAATACGATATTCACCCCTCCACTTT.